The sequence of this T cell receptor (beta chain) was determined in a study of T cell repertoires in cytomegalovirus infection. Study observations and caveats: Clonotype analysis showed dominance of the ex vivo response by HLA-C-restricted CMV-specific TCR beta clonotypes. Carriage of CMV together with the relevant HLA was identifiable through cumulative public TCR beta family frequency.

Germline V lookup: CDR1 MNHEY, CDR2 SVGEGT. There are 13 residues in the CDR3. V shed 7 bases and J shed 5 bases, with 14 bases lying between them. A remark on this clonotype: Its specificity is not known.

MiXCR, applied by TCRdb to the reads, yields one record per CDR3 protein. The sample has under 500,000 distinct CDR3 sequences, approximately 42% seen once. This chain joins TRBV6-2 or TRBV6-3 and TRBJ2-5; D not resolved. This TCR came from a human donor in good health (CMV status not recorded). Some clones in this sample may be carry-over from other donors' samples. Sequencing was performed on cultured PBMCs, taken from culture after CMV antigen stimulation. CDR3 residues: CASMGRKGETQYF. The CDR3 DNA follows: TGTGCCAGCATGGGCAGGAAAGGGGAGACCCAGTACTTC.